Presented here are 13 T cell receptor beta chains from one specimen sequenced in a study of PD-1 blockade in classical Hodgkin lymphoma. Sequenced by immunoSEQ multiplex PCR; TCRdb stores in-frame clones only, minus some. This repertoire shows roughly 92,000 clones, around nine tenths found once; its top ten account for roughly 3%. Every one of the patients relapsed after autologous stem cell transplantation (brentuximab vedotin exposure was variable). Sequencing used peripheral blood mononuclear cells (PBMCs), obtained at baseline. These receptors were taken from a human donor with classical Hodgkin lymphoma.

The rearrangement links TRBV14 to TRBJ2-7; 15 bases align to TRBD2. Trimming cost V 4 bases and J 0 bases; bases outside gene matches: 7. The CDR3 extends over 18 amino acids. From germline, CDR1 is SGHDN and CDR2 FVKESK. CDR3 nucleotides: TGTGCCAGCAGCCGAGGACTAGCGGGAGGGCAACTCTCCTACGAGCAGTACTTC. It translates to CASSRGLAGGQLSYEQYF.

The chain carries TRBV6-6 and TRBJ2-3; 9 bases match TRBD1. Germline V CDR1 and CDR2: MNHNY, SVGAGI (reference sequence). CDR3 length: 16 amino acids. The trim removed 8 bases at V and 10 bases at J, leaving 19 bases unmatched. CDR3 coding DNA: TGTGCCAGCGAGGGACAGGGTCCTAACGTCGGCAGTTCGCAGTATTTT. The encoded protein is CASEGQGPNVGSSQYF.

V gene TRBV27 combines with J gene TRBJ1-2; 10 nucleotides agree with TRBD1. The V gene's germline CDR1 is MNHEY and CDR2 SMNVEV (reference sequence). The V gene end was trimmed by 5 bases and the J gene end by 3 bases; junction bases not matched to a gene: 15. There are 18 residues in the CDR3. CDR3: CASSKGTGVGLRDYGYTF. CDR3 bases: TGTGCCAGCAGTAAAGGGACAGGGGTAGGACTAAGGGACTATGGCTACACCTTC.

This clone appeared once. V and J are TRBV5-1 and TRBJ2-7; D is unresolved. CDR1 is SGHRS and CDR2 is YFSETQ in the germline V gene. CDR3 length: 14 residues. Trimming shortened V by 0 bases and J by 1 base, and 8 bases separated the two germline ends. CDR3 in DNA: TGCGCCAGCAGCTTGGAGGCACCTTCCTACGAGCAGTACTTC. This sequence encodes CASSLEAPSYEQYF.

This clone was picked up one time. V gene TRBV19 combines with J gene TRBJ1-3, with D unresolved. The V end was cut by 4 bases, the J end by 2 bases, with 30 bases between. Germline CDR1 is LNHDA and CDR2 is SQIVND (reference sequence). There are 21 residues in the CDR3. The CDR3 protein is CASSTHPSGSLQKTTGNTIYF. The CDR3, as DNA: TGTGCCAGTAGTACCCATCCCTCGGGTAGCCTACAGAAGACCACTGGAAACACCATATATTTT.

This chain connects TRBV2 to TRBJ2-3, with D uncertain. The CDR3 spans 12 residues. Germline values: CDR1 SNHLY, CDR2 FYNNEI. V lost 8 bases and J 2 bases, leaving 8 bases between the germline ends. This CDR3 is CASRPDTDTQYF. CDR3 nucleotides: TGTGCCAGCCGACCCGACACAGATACGCAGTATTTT.

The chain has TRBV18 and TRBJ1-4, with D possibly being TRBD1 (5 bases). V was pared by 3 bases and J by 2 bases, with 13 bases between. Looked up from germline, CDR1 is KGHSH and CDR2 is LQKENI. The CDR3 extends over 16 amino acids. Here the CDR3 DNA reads TGTGCCAGCTCACCCACTGGGACTTCCACTAATGAAAAACTGTTTTTT. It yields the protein CASSPTGTSTNEKLFF. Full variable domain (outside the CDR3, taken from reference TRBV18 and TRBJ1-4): NAGVMQNPRHLVRRRGQEARLRCSPMKGHSHVYWYRQLPEEGLKFMVYLQKENIIDESGMPKERFSAEFPKEGPSILRIQQVVRGDSAAYFCASSPTGTSTNEKLFFGSGTQLSVL.

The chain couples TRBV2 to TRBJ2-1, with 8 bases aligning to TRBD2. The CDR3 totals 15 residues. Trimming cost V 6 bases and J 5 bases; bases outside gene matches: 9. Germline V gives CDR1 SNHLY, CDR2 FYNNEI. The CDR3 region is CASRLGLVPDNEQFF. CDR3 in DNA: TGTGCCAGCAGGCTGGGACTAGTACCAGACAATGAGCAGTTCTTC.

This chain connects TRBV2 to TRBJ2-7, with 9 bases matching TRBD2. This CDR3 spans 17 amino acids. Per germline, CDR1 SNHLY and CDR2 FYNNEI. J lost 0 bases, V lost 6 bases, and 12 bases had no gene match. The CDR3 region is CASRNDRLAGSSYEQYF. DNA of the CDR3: TGTGCCAGCAGGAACGACCGGCTAGCGGGGAGCTCCTACGAGCAGTACTTC.

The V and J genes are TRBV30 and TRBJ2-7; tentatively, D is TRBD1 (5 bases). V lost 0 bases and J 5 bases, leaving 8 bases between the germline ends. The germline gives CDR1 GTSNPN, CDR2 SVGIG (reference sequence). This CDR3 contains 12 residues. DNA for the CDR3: TGTGCCTGGAGTGTCGACAGCCACGAGCAGTACTTC. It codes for CAWSVDSHEQYF.

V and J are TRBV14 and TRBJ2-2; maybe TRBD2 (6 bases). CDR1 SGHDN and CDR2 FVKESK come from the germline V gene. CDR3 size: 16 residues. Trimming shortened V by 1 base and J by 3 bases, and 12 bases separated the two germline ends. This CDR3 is CASSQVQRVYTGELFF. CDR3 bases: TGTGCCAGCAGCCAAGTGCAGCGGGTATACACCGGGGAGCTGTTTTTT. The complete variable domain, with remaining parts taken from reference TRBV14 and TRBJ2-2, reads EAGVTQFPSHSVIEKGQTVTLRCDPISGHDNLYWYRRVMGKEIKFLLHFVKESKQDESGMPNNRFLAERTGGTYSTLKVQPAELEDSGVYFCASSQVQRVYTGELFFGEGSRLTVL.

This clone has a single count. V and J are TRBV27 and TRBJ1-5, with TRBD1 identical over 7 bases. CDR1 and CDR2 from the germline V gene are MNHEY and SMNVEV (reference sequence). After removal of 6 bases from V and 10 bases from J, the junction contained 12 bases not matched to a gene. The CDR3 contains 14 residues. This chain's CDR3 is CASRKTGADLPQHF. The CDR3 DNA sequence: TGTGCCAGCAGAAAAACAGGGGCCGACCTCCCCCAGCATTTT.

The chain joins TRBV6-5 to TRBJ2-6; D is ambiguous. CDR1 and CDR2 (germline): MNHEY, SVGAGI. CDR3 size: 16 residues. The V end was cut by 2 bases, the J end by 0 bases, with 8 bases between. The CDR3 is CASSYLRFSGANVLTF. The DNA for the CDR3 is TGTGCCAGCAGTTACCTACGGTTCTCTGGGGCCAACGTCCTGACTTTC.